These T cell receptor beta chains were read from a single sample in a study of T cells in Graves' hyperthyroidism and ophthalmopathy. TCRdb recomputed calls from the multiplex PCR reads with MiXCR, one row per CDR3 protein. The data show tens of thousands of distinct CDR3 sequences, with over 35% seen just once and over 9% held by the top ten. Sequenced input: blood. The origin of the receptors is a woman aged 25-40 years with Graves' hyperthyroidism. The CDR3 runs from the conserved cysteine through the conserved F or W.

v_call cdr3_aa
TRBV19 CASSISLGGNTIYF
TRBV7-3 CASSLTAGAPEQYF
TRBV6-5 CATQNLGGPTFSGYTF
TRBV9 CASSVSWQLNTEAFF
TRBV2 CASRPRVVGEQYF
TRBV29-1 CSASSDGAAGTQETQYF
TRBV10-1 CASHKTGSGELFF
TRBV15 CATSRDPGRGNTIYF
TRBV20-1 CSAVRDSQETQYF
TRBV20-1 CSARNSAIPGYTF
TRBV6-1 CASSESTRNQPQHF
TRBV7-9 CASSQERGQGELFF
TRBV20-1 CSARRSFYTF
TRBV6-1 CASSLGGDGSGGELFF
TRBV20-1 CSARVGGVEQFF
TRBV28 CASSLYYEQYF
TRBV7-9 CASSATQGEEFF
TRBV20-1 CSFRVGGEAFF
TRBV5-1 CASSLSQEAQYF
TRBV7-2 CASSQGSSDEQYF
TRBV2 CASGTSGINTDTQFF
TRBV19 CASRRAGEAVGDTQYF
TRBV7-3 CASSLREVGANVLTF
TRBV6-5 CASSQDRGRYEQYF
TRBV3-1 CASSAGTSPAHEQYF
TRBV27 CASSLGLAGGRSLFF
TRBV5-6 CASSRFRNPGELFF
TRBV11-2 CASSPLRAGDSYEQYF
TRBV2 CASSRSGQGGDTQYF
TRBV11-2 CASGTRTQYF
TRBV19 CASSIEGQSYQPQHF
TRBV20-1 CSARLTSDIGEQYF
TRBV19 CASTNRENSNQPQHF
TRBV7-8 CASSSRDSGDTQYF